This note documents a single T cell receptor (beta chain) sequence. One junction end disagrees with the germline gene, perhaps due to a read error. The data originate from a study of blood T cell repertoires in COVID-19. Recovered status applied to Cohort 3 donors who had two consecutive negative PCRs. It also applied to those with clearance or with symptom resolution. Using immunoSEQ multiplex PCR, the repertoire was profiled, and TCRdb retains in-frame clones only, with some absent. The sample has about 220,000 clones, roughly four fifths seen once. Germline V CDR1 and CDR2: SGHVS, FQNEAQ. The CDR3 has 17 residues.

The clonotype comes from a woman in her sixties who had recovered from COVID-19. Sequencing was performed on PBMCs or T cells enriched from blood (not recorded which). This sequence joins TRBV7-8 and TRBJ2-1; 10 bases match TRBD2. The CDR3 protein is CASRTSTGASGGEERVF. The CDR3 region has the DNA TGTGCCAGCAGAACCAGCACAGGGGCTAGCGGGGGAGAGGAAAGGGTCTTC.